This TCR beta chain is drawn from a study of early T cells in non-severe SARS-CoV-2 infection. TCRdb reanalysed the 5' RACE reads using MiXCR and keeps one entry per CDR3 protein. The profile shows approximately 120,000 distinct CDR3 sequences, 15% of them singletons. The CDR3 extends over 14 amino acids. V lost 6 bases and J lost 8; bases outside the gene matches: 5. Input material: whole blood. The chain carries TRBV12-3 or TRBV12-4 and TRBJ2-1; 12 bases line up with TRBD2. The TCR sequence derives from an adult who was a healthcare worker with PCR-confirmed SARS-CoV-2 infection or an uninfected control (not recorded which). CDR3 sequence (DNA): TGTGCCAGCAGATCTAGCGGGGGGGCCTATGAGCAGTTCTTC. Residues: CASRSSGGAYEQFF.